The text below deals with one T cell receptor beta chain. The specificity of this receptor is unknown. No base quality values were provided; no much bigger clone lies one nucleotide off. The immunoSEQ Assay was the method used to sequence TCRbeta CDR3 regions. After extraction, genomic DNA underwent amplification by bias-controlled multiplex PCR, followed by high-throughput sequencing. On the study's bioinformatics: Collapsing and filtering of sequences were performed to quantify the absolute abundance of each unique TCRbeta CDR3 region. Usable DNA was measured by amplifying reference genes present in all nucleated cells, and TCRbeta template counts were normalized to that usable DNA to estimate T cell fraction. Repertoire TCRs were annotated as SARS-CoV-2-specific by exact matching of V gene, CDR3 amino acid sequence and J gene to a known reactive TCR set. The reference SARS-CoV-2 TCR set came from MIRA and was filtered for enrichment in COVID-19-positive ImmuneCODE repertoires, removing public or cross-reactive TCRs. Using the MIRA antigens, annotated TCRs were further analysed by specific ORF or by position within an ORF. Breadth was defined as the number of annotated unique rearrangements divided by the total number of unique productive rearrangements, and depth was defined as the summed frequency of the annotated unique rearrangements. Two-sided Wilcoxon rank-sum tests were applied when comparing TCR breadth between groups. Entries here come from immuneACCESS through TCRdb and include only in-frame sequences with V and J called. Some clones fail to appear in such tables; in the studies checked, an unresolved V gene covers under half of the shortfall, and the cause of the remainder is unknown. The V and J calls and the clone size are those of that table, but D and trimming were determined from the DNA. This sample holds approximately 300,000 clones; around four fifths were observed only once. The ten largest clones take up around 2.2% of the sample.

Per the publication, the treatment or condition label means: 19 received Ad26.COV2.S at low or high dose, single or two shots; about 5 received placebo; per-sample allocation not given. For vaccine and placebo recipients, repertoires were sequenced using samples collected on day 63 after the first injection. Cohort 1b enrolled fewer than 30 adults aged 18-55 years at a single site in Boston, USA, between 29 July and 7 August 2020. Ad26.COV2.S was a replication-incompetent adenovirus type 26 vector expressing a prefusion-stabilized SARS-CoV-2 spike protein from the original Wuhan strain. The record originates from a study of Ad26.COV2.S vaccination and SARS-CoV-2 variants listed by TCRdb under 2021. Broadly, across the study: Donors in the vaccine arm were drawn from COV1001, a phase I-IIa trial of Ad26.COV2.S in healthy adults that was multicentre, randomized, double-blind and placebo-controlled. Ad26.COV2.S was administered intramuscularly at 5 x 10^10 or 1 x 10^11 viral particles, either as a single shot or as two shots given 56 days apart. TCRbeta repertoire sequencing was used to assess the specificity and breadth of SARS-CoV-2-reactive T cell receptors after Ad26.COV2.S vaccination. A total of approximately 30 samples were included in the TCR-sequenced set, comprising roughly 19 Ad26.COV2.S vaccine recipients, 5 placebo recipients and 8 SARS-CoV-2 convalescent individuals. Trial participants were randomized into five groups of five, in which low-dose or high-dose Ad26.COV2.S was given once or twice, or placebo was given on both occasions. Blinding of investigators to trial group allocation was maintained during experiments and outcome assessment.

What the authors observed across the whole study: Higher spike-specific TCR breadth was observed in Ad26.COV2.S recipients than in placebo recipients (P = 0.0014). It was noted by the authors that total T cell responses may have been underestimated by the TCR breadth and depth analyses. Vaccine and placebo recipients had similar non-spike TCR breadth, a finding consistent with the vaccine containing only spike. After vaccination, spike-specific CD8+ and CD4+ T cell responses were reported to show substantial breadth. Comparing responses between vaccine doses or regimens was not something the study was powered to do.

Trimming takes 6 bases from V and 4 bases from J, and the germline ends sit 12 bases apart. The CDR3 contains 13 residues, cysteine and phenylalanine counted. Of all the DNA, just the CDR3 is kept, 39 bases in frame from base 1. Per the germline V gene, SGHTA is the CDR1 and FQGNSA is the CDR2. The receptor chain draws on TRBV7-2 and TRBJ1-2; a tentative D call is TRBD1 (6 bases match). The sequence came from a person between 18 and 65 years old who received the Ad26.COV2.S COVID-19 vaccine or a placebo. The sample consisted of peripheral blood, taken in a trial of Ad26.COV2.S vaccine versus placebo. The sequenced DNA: TGTGCCAGCAGAGCAACAGGGCCCTATGGCTACACCTTC. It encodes CASRATGPYGYTF.